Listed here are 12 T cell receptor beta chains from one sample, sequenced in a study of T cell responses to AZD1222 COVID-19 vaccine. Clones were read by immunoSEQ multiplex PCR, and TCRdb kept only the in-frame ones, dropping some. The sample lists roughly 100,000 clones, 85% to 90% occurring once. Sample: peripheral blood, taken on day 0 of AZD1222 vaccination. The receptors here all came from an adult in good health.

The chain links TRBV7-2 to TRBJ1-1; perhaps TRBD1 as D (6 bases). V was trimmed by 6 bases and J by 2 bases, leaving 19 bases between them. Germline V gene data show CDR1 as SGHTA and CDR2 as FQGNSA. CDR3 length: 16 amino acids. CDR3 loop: CASSRWPPGHNTEAFF. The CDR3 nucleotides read TGTGCCAGCAGTCGCTGGCCGCCGGGACATAACACTGAAGCTTTCTTT.

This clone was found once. The CDR3 loop reads CASSLRPRGYTF. In DNA, the CDR3 is TGTGCCAGCAGCTTGCGGCCCCGCGGCTACACCTTC. The rearrangement uses TRBV11-2 and TRBJ1-2; D uncertain. The CDR3 contains 12 residues. CDR1 SGHAT and CDR2 FQNNGV come from the germline V gene. Trimming pared 3 bases from V and 8 bases from J, leaving 10 bases between.

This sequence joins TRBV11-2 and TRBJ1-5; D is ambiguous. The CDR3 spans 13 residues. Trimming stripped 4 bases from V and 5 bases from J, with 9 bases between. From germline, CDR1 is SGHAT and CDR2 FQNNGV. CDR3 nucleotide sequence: TGTGCCAGCAGCTCCGTTTTGGATCAGCCCCAGCATTTT. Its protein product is CASSSVLDQPQHF.

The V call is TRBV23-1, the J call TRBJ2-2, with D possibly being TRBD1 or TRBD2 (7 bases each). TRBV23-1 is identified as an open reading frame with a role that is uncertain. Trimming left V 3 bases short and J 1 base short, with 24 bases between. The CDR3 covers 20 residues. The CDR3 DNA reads TGCGCCAGCAGTCAGGGCGCCTGTAGGGGGCGGGAGTGGAACACCGGGGAGCTGTTTTTT. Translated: CASSQGACRGREWNTGELFF.

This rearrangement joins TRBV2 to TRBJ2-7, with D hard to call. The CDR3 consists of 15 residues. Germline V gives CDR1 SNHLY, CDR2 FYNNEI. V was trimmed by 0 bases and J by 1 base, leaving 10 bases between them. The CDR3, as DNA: TGTGCCAGCAGTGAAGCGCAGGATGGATCCTACGAGCAGTACTTC. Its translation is CASSEAQDGSYEQYF. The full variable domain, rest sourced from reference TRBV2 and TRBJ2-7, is EPEVTQTPSHQVTQMGQEVILRCVPISNHLYFYWYRQILGQKVEFLVSFYNNEISEKSEIFDDQFSVERPDGSNFTLKIRSTKLEDSAMYFCASSEAQDGSYEQYFGPGTRLTVT.

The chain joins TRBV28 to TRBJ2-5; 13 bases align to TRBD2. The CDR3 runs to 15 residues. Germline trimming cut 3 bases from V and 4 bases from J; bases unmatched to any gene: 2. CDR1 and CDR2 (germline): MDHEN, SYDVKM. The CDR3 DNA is TGTGCCAGCAGTTTTTGGACTAGCGGGAGAGAGACCCAGTACTTC. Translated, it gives CASSFWTSGRETQYF.

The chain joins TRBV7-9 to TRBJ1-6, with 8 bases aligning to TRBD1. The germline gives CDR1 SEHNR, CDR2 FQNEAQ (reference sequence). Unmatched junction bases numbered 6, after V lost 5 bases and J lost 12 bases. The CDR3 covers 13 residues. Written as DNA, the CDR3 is TGTGCCAGCAGCCGCGGACAGGGAGTACCCCTCCACTTT. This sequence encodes CASSRGQGVPLHF.

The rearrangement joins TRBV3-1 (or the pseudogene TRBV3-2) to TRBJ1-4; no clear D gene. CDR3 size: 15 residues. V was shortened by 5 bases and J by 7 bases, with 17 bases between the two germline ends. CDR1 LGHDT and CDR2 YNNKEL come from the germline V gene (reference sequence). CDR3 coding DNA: TGTGCCAGCAGCTATTCCATAGGAGAGGGTGAAAAACTGTTTTTT. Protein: CASSYSIGEGEKLFF.

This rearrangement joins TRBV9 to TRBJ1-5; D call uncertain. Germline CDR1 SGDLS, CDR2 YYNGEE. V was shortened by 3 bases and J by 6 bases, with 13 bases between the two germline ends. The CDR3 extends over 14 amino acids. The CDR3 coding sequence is TGTGCCAGCAGCGCAGGAGACCGAATTCAGCCCCAGCATTTT. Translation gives CASSAGDRIQPQHF.

The CDR3 protein is CASSQVSGRVSGKNIQYF. Written as DNA, the CDR3 is TGCGCCAGCAGCCAGGTTAGCGGGAGGGTGTCCGGAAAAAACATTCAGTACTTC. V and J are TRBV4-3 and TRBJ2-4, with 11 bases that match TRBD2. After removal of 3 bases from V and 4 bases from J, the junction contained 11 bases not matched to a gene. The CDR3 spans 18 residues. Germline V gene data show CDR1 as LGHNA and CDR2 as YSLEER.

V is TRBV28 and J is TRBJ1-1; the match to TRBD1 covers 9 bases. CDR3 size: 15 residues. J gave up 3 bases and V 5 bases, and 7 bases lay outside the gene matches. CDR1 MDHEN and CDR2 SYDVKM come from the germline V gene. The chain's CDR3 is CASSLGTGRHTEAFF. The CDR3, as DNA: TGTGCCAGCAGTCTAGGGACAGGGAGACACACTGAAGCTTTCTTT. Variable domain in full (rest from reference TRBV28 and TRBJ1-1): DVKVTQSSRYLVKRTGEKVFLECVQDMDHENMFWYRQDPGLGLRLIYFSYDVKMKEKGDIPEGYSVSREKKERFSLILESASTNQTSMYLCASSLGTGRHTEAFFGQGTRLTVV.

In DNA form, the CDR3 reads TGTGCCAGTAGTTCAGGGGGCGTTAGCTCCTACGAGCAGTACTTC. It specifies CASSSGGVSSYEQYF. V and J are TRBV19 and TRBJ2-7, with 8 bases aligning to TRBD1. V was clipped by 5 bases and J by 0 bases; unmatched bases: 6. The germline gives CDR1 LNHDA, CDR2 SQIVND (reference sequence). This CDR3 comprises 15 residues. Together with reference TRBV19 and TRBJ2-7, the CDR3 gives the full variable domain: DGGITQSPKYLFRKEGQNVTLSCEQNLNHDAMYWYRQDPGQGLRLIYYSQIVNDFQKGDIAEGYSVSREKKESFPLTVTSAQKNPTAFYLCASSSGGVSSYEQYFGPGTRLTVT.